The present T cell receptor (beta chain) was sequenced within a study of cytomegalovirus exposure and HLA in healthy donors. This clone turned up a few times. Its target is not known. The study ran its PCR with 60 Vbeta and 13 Jbeta primers. The data were produced by immunoSEQ multiplex PCR, yet TCRdb's version contains in-frame clones alone and is incomplete. The data show 50,000 to 65,000 clones, 70% to 80% seen once. Trimming took 3 bases from V and 4 from J; bases not matched to a gene: 3. CDR1 is SGHTS, CDR2 YDEGEE, per germline. The CDR3 contains 13 residues. Findings of the study overall: Reports credit the classifier with highly specific, highly sensitive diagnosis of cytomegalovirus status. As a later analysis showed, a missense DCLRE1C variant was linked to trimming of TCR beta V- and J-genes. Three chains linked to CMV were shown in vitro to be specific for CMV antigens.

This receptor was taken from a man between 50 and 59 years old in good health and CMV-seropositive. This chain uses TRBV5-8 with TRBJ1-1, with 7 bases lining up with TRBD1. The sequenced material came from PBMCs. The DNA for the CDR3 is TGTGCCAGCAGCTCGAGACAGGGCACTGAAGCTTTCTTT. It specifies CASSSRQGTEAFF.